The entry below describes one TCR beta chain. This clonotype was detected only a few times. Its antigen target is currently unknown. The input lacks base qualities; no much larger clone sits a single base away. Library prep was done by 5' RACE. The ligated cDNA was amplified in four rounds of PCR with nested alpha and beta constant region primers together with the SP2 primer. TCR RNA was reverse transcribed with SuperScript IV using alpha and beta constant region primers for the blood and skin samples. Using T4 RNA ligase 1, an oligonucleotide carrying both the Illumina SP2 primer and a UMI was ligated onto the 3' end of the cDNA. To prevent hairpin formation, the 12-nucleotide UMI was made up of two random hexamers with an eight-base spacer between them. From the second PCR onward, TCR alpha and beta chain libraries were processed separately, and dual indexing was applied for multiplexing. After pooling, the indexed libraries were analyzed by capillary electrophoresis and sequenced on either an Illumina MiSeq or NextSeq. PhiX DNA at roughly 4.5-7% was spiked into libraries to increase base diversity and improve cluster recognition. In the source study's methods: UMIs were extracted from read 2 by Demultiplexor and combined with the TCR sequence from read 1, and reads were split according to sample indices. Decombinator identified V and J genes and V-J junctions and gave each TCR a five-part identifier that included V and J deletions. UMIs were used by Collapsinator to correct sequencing errors and PCR amplification heterogeneity, so that a UMI-based abundance was obtained for each TCR. CDR3Translator converted identifiers to nucleotide sequence, translated to amino acids, and extracted CDR3 regions using terminal motifs. After normalization to the amount of input RNA, error-corrected alpha and beta TCR counts from blood and skin were compared. The public reads were run again by TCRdb, first through fastp at Q25 and then through MiXCR, and only productive beta chains were kept. Each entry merges the rows of one CDR3 protein and shows their most common DNA and genes. The V and J calls were not made by the authors but by TCRdb's processing. Counted in this sample were about 57,000 distinct CDR3 sequences; less than 10% of them appeared once. Clones ranked in the top ten supply approximately 9.4% of the sample.

This sample was taken from a study of naive and memory T cell subsets (dated by TCRdb to about 2017). In the study overall: In the figure summarizing the skin biopsy and whole blood samples, 10 or so blood donors, 7 tuberculin skin test biopsies and 3 saline control biopsies were reported. PCR2 was typically run as a SYBR Green qPCR and stopped at a set threshold, although low-input samples could use end-point PCR of 5 to 6 cycles instead. Here is what the overall study found, with its caveats: The RNA-based method was acknowledged to be potentially sensitive to changes in TCR transcripts with T cell activation and differentiation.

The study reported a robust and sensitive protocol to amplify, sequence and analyze TCRs, based on 3' ligation of a UMI-containing oligonucleotide to TCR cDNA. For whole blood analysis, approximately 2.5 ml of peripheral blood was collected from healthy adult volunteers into Tempus tubes, and RNA was extracted following the manufacturer's instructions. Before reverse transcription, total RNA that had not been cell sorted was treated with RQ1 DNase, with a target input of roughly 1 to 1000 ng. To check how robust the pipeline was in samples where T cells make up a minority population, libraries were built from skin biopsies and whole blood. This TCR was sampled from a female donor in good health.

The CDR3 sequence is CAWSVLVYEQYF. The DNA is TGTGCCTGGAGTGTACTAGTCTACGAGCAGTACTTC. The chain is made from TRBV30 and TRBJ2-7; a tentative D match to TRBD2 spans 5 bases. Taken from cysteine to phenylalanine, the CDR3 has 12 residues. The retained sequence is limited to the CDR3, 36 bases, with the frame set at the first base. Trimming takes 0 bases from V and 3 bases from J, and the germline ends sit 6 bases apart. From a lookup of the germline V gene (reference sequence), CDR1 and CDR2 are GTSNPN and SVGIG. The variable domain in full, with residues beyond the CDR3 obtained from the reference TRBV30 and TRBJ2-7 genes, is SQTIHQWPATLVQPVGSPLSLECTVEGTSNPNLYWYRQAAGRGLQLLFYSVGIGQISSEVPQNLSASRPQDRQFILSSKKLLLSDSGFYLCAWSVLVYEQYFGPGTRLTVT.